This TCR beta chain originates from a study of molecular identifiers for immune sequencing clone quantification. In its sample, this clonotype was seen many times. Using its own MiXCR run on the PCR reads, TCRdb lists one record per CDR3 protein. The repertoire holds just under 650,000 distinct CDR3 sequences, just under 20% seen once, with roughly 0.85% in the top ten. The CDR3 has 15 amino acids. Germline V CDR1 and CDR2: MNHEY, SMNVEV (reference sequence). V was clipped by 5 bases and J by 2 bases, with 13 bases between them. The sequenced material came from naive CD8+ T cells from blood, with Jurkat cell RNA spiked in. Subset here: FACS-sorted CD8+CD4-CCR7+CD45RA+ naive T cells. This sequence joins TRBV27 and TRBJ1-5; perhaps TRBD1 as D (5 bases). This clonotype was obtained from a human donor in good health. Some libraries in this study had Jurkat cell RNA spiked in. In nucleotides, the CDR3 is TGTGCCAGCAGTCCGCAAGGGGCAGGCAATCAGCCCCAGCATTTT. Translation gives CASSPQGAGNQPQHF.